This T cell receptor beta chain was recovered during a study of post-analysis software for immune sequencing data. Libraries were made from TCR beta cDNA, and they carried unique molecular identifiers. TCRdb re-analysed the PCR reads in MiXCR, keeping a single row per CDR3 protein. The sample contains hundreds of thousands of distinct CDR3 sequences, under 70% of which appear only once. Findings and caveats of the study: Samples made in the same batch grouped tightly together by F measure.

In the case of this clonotype: No antigen is known for it.

The sequenced sample was blood. The TCR was taken from a girl between 5 and 17 years old with multiple sclerosis.

The CDR3 reads CSASRAEETQYF. As DNA, the CDR3 is TGCAGTGCTAGTCGGGCAGAAGAGACCCAGTACTTC. V is TRBV20-1 and J is TRBJ2-5; D gene uncertain. The V and J ends lost 3 bases and 3 bases respectively, with 8 bases between them. The CDR3 has 12 residues. Germline V lookup: CDR1 DFQATT, CDR2 SNEGSKA (reference sequence).